One and the same sample provided the 10 T cell receptor beta chains below, sequenced in a study of blood T cell repertoires in COVID-19. Profiling relied on immunoSEQ multiplex PCR, and the TCRdb table lists in-frame clones only, not all of them. This table holds over 50,000 clones, 80% to 95% found once. Sequencing used peripheral blood. The receptors shown here come from a man aged 45-60 years with active COVID-19.

As for this clone: The junction differs from germline at one of its ends, possibly a read error. V usage is TRBV10-2 and J usage is TRBJ2-7; D call uncertain. The CDR3 covers 16 residues. CDR1 and CDR2 from the germline V gene are WSHSY and SAAADI. CDR3: CASSEFNPGSPYGQYF. CDR3 DNA sequence: TGCGCCAGCAGTGAGTTCAATCCAGGCTCCCCTTACGGGCAGTACTTC.

The chain employs TRBV19 and TRBJ2-1; 8 bases agree with TRBD1. The length of the CDR3 is 12 residues. V dropped 7 bases and J dropped 9; count of bases not matched to a gene: 5. Looked up from germline, CDR1 is LNHDA and CDR2 is SQIVND (reference sequence). CDR3 residues: CASTGTGFEQFF. CDR3 nucleotide sequence: TGTGCCAGTACCGGGACAGGATTTGAGCAGTTCTTC. Based on the CDR3 plus reference TRBV19 and TRBJ2-1, the full variable domain is DGGITQSPKYLFRKEGQNVTLSCEQNLNHDAMYWYRQDPGQGLRLIYYSQIVNDFQKGDIAEGYSVSREKKESFPLTVTSAQKNPTAFYLCASTGTGFEQFFGPGTRLTVL.

The chain couples TRBV28 to TRBJ1-4, with 8 bases that match TRBD1. CDR1 is MDHEN and CDR2 is SYDVKM in the germline V gene. CDR3 size: 14 residues. Trimming at V came to 6 bases and at J to 5 bases, leaving 5 bases not matched to a gene. CDR3 sequence (DNA): TGTGCCAGCAGCTCACAGGGGGGCAATGAAAAACTGTTTTTT. Translating it yields CASSSQGGNEKLFF.

The V and J genes are TRBV27 and TRBJ2-7, with 10 bases that match TRBD2. CDR1 and CDR2 from the germline V gene are MNHEY and SMNVEV (reference sequence). Trimming at V came to 5 bases and at J to 7 bases, leaving 11 bases not matched to a gene. The length of the CDR3 is 15 residues. CDR3: CASSKGSGRAGEQYF. CDR3 coding DNA: TGTGCCAGCAGTAAGGGGAGCGGGAGGGCGGGAGAGCAGTACTTC.

The CDR3 sequence: CASSLGRSYEQYF. CDR3 DNA sequence: TGCGCCAGCAGCTTGGGACGGAGCTACGAGCAGTACTTC. The chain is built from TRBV5-1 and TRBJ2-7; D is undetermined. This CDR3 contains 13 residues. Germline loops: CDR1 SGHRS, CDR2 YFSETQ. The V end lost 0 bases, the J end lost 3 bases, and 7 bases lay between the germline ends.

The chain recombines TRBV2 with TRBJ2-7; possible D gene TRBD1, 6 bases. The CDR3 covers 16 residues. V lost 6 bases and J 0 bases, leaving 18 bases between the germline ends. From germline, CDR1 is SNHLY and CDR2 FYNNEI. The CDR3 nucleotides are TGTGCCAGCAGAGCCCGGGACATCGCCGTCTCCTACGAGCAGTACTTC. This translates into CASRARDIAVSYEQYF.

The chain recombines TRBV19 with TRBJ2-3, with 14 positions matching TRBD2. V dropped 8 bases and J dropped 6; count of bases not matched to a gene: 19. In germline, CDR1 is LNHDA, CDR2 SQIVND (reference sequence). The CDR3 totals 19 residues. The CDR3 DNA is TGTGCCAGTCGCAAGAGGGGGACTAGCGGGAGTACTAGGGGGGATACGCAGTATTTT. It yields the protein CASRKRGTSGSTRGDTQYF.

V is TRBV24-1 and J is TRBJ2-1; no reliable D call. The CDR3 runs 14 residues. V dropped 5 bases and J dropped 3 bases, with 10 bases sitting between them. Germline V gene data show CDR1 as KGHDR and CDR2 as SFDVKD. The chain's CDR3 is CATSVDQNYNEQFF. CDR3 DNA: TGTGCCACCAGTGTCGATCAGAACTACAATGAGCAGTTCTTC.

The chain has TRBV5-6 and TRBJ1-4, with a tentative D call TRBD1 (5 bases). With 1 base removed from V and 8 bases from J, the gap between germline ends came to 18 bases. Per the germline V gene, CDR1 is SGHDT and CDR2 is YYEEEE. The CDR3 runs to 16 residues. The CDR3 DNA follows: TGTGCCAGCAGCTTGATCATGCAGGGCGGTTTCGAAAAACTGTTTTTT. It translates to CASSLIMQGGFEKLFF.

As for this clone: At one boundary the junction diverges from the germline segment, which might be a read error. This rearrangement joins TRBV30 to TRBJ1-1; TRBD1 matches at 7 bases. This CDR3 contains 13 residues. CDR1 is GTSNPN, CDR2 SVGIG, per germline (reference sequence). The CDR3 is CAWRTGRNAEAFF. DNA for the CDR3: TGTGCCTGGAGGACAGGGAGGAACGCTGAAGCTTTCTTT. The whole variable domain, remainder taken from reference TRBV30 and TRBJ1-1, is SQTIHQWPATLVQPVGSPLSLECTVEGTSNPNLYWYRQAAGRGLQLLFYSVGIGQISSEVPQNLSASRPQDRQFILSSKKLLLSDSGFYLCAWRTGRNAEAFFGQGTRLTVV.